The TCR beta chain described here comes from a study of human T cells and chemical hapten exposure. In the study overall: There were weekly diphenylcyclopropenone doses to the scalp for patients throughout the roughly 23-week study. Study-level results: TCRs exceeding 1 in 1000 frequency stayed unchanged with DPC sensitization.

The library tagged each cDNA molecule with unique molecular identifiers. TCRdb passed the RACE reads through MiXCR, listing each CDR3 protein once. The sample yields 100,000 or so distinct CDR3 sequences, about 34% seen once. This clonotype was seen a single time. Its antigen is as yet unknown. Per the germline V gene, CDR1 is SGHKS and CDR2 is YYEKEE (reference sequence). The length of the CDR3 is 13 residues. Trimming shortened V by 0 bases and J by 6 bases, and 10 bases separated the two germline ends. This sample's time point: patch test 3, about 24 weeks after DPC sensitization. Treatment denoted: therapeutic diphenylcyclopropenone sensitization with weekly scalp DPC.

The TCR sequence derives from a man between 35 and 55 years old with alopecia areata. Some clones in this sample may be carry-over from other donors' samples. The chain joins TRBV5-5 to TRBJ2-7; D tentatively fits TRBD1 or TRBD2 (5 bases each). The material sequenced was whole blood, taken in connection with sensitization to the hapten diphenylcyclopropenone (DPC). In DNA, the CDR3 is TGTGCCAGCAGCTTGGCCGGGACCAGCGAGCAGTACTTC. Its translation: CASSLAGTSEQYF.